This T cell receptor beta chain is from a study of T cell responses to AZD1222 COVID-19 vaccine. The CDR3 consists of 13 residues. The V gene's germline CDR1 is MNHEY and CDR2 SMNVEV (reference sequence). The V and J ends lost 4 bases and 0 bases respectively, with 7 bases between them. Profiled with immunoSEQ multiplex PCR; TCRdb holds only in-frame clones, not every one. Of roughly 87,000 clones in the sample, 88% were seen once. Material: peripheral blood, obtained 28 days after the second AZD1222 dose. This rearrangement joins TRBV27 to TRBJ2-7; D is ambiguous. This clonotype was sampled from an adult who received the AZD1222 COVID-19 vaccine. DNA of the CDR3: TGTGCCAGCAGTTGGTCGAACTCCTACGAGCAGTACTTC. Its protein product is CASSWSNSYEQYF.